The source of this T cell receptor (beta chain) is a study of cytomegalovirus exposure and HLA in healthy donors. Study-wide results and caveats: Reportedly, cytomegalovirus status was diagnosed with high sensitivity and specificity. As a later analysis showed, a missense DCLRE1C variant was linked to trimming of TCR beta V- and J-genes.

PCR involved 60 Vbeta and 13 Jbeta primers. Profiling relied on immunoSEQ multiplex PCR, and the TCRdb table lists in-frame clones only, not all of them. In the table there are approximately 170,000 clones, roughly 79% of which are singletons. On this clone: Antigen: not known.

The sequenced sample was PBMCs. This clonotype originated in a man aged 40-50 years in good health and CMV-seronegative.

CDR3 nucleotides: TGTGCCTGGAGTGCCGCCAGGGGCCCTTATAGCAATCAGCCCCAGCATTTT. Translation: CAWSAARGPYSNQPQHF. The J gene is TRBJ1-5, the V gene TRBV30; tentative D call: TRBD1 (6 bases). The V end was cut by 1 base, the J end by 0 bases, with 16 bases between. The CDR3 has 17 residues. Germline V gene lookup returns CDR1 GTSNPN and CDR2 SVGIG (reference sequence).